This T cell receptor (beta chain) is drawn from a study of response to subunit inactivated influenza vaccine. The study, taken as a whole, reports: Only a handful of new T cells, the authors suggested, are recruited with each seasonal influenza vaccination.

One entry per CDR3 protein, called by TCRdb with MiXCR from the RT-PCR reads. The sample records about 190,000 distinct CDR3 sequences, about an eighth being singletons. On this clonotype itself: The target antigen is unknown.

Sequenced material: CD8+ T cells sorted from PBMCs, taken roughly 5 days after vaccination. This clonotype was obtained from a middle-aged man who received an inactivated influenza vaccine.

The CDR3 nucleotides are TGCAGCGCCACAGGGGAGGACTACAATGAGCAGTTCTTC. Its protein is CSATGEDYNEQFF. The chain carries TRBV29-1 and TRBJ2-1; possible D gene TRBD1, 7 bases. Trimming removed 7 bases from V and 3 bases from J, with 13 bases in between. Germline loops: CDR1 SQVTM, CDR2 ANQGSEA. CDR3 length: 13 residues.